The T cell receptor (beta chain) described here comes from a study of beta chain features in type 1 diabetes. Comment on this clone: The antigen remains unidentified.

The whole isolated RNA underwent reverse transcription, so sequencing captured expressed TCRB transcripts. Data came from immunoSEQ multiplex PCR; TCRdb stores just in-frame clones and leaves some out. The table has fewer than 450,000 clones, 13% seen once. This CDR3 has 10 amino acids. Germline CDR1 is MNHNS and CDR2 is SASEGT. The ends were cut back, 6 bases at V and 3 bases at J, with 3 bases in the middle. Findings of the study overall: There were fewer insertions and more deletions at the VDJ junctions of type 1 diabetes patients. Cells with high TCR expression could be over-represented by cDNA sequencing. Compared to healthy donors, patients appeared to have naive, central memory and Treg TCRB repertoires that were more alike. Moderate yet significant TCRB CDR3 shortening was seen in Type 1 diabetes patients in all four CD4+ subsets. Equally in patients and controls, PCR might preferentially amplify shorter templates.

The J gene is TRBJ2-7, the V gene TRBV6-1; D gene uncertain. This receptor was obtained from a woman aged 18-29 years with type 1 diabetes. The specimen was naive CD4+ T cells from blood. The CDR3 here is CASSLYEQYF. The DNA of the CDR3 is TGTGCCAGCAGCCTCTACGAGCAGTACTTC.